This T cell receptor (beta chain) comes out of a study of Graves' ophthalmopathy and Graves' hyperthyroidism. Findings and caveats of the study: The model predicted ophthalmopathy progression with about 71% sensitivity and less than 80% specificity. Most thyroid clonotypes with frequency above 0.001 were detected in blood too.

RNA transcripts yielded amplified TCR beta CDR3 regions. HTBI primers primed a first-round RT-PCR, and a second-round multiplex PCR followed. TCRdb re-analysed the multiplex PCR reads in MiXCR, keeping a single row per CDR3 protein. The profile shows about 700,000 distinct CDR3 sequences, 35% to 50% of them singletons. Points on this clonotype: Antigen unknown. The junction differs from germline at one of its ends, possibly a read error.

This clonotype was sampled from an adult man with Graves' ophthalmopathy. The sequencing sample was made of peripheral blood.

DNA for the CDR3: TGTGCCAGCAGCTACACAGGGGGTCGGACTGAAGCTTTC. Protein product: CASSYTGGRTEAF. The chain is built from TRBV7-6 and TRBJ2-6, with 8 bases that match TRBD1. CDR1 and CDR2 from the germline V gene are SGHVS and FNYEAQ. CDR3 length: 13 residues.